The entry below describes one T cell receptor beta chain. The antigen is undetermined. The data derive from a study of graft-versus-host responses after intestinal transplantation. Findings and caveats of the study: GvH clones occurred in recipient marrow; some first appeared in ileum or blood.

The CDR3 covers 16 residues. The germline CDR1 and CDR2 sequences are KGHSY and FQNENV. V lost 1 base, J lost 2 bases, and 9 bases lay in between. The assay was immunoSEQ multiplex PCR, and TCRdb's table has in-frame clones only and misses some. The sample shows approximately 130,000 clones, approximately 94% of them seen only once. This TCR derives from a human donor who received an intestinal transplant. This chain links TRBV16 with TRBJ2-6; the D gene could be TRBD1 or TRBD2 (5 bases each). The source material was unstimulated CD4+ T cells sorted from spleen or lymph node cells, sampled before intestinal transplant. The CDR3 DNA reads TGTGCCAGCAGCCAATATCGAGGGGCTGGGGCCAACGTCCTGACTTTC. It translates to CASSQYRGAGANVLTF.